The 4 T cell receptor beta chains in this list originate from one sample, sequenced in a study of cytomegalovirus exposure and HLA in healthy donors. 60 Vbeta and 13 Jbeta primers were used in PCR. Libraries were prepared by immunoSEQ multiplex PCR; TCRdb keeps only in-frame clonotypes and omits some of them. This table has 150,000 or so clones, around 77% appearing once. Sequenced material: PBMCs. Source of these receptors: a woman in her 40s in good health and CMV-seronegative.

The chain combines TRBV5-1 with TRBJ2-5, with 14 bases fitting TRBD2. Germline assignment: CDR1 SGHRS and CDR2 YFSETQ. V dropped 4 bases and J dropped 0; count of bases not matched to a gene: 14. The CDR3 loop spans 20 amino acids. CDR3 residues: CASSRSPGTSGSSDQETQYF. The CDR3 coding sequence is TGCGCCAGCAGCCGATCCCCCGGGACTAGCGGGAGTTCCGACCAAGAGACCCAGTACTTC.

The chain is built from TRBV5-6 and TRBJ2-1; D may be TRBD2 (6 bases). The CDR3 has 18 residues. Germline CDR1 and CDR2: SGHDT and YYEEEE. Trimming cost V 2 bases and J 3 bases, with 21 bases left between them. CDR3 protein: CASSLRGITGPVYNEQFF. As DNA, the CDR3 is TGTGCCAGCAGCTTACGGGGGATTACGGGGCCGGTCTACAATGAGCAGTTCTTC.

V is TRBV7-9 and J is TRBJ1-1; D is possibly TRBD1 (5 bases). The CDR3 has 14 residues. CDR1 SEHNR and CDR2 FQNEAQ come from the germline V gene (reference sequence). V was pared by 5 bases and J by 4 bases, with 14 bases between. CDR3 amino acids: CASSPEQGGTEAFF. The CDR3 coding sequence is TGTGCCAGCAGCCCCGAGCAGGGCGGCACTGAAGCTTTCTTT.

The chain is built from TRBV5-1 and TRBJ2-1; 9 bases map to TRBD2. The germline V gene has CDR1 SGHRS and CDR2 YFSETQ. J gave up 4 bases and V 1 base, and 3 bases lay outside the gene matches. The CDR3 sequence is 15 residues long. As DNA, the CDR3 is TGCGCCAGCAGCTTGAGGCTAGCGGGATACAATGAGCAGTTCTTC. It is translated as CASSLRLAGYNEQFF.